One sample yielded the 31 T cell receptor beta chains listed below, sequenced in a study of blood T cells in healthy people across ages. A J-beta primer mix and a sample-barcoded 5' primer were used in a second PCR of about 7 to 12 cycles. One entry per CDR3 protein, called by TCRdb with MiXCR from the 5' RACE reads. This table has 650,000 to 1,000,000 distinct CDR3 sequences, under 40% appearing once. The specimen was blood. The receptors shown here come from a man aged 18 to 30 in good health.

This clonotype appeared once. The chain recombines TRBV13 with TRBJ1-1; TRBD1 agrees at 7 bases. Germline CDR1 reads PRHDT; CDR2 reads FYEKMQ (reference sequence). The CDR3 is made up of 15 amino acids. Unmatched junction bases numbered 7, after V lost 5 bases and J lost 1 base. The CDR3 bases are TGTGCCAGCAGCCACCGAGGGACAGAGAACACTGAAGCTTTCTTT. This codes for CASSHRGTENTEAFF.

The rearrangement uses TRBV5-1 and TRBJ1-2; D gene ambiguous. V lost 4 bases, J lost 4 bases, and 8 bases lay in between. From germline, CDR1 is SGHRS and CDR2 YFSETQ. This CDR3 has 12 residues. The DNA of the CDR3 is TGCGCCAGCAGCGCGGTGGCCTATGGCTACACCTTC. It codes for CASSAVAYGYTF.

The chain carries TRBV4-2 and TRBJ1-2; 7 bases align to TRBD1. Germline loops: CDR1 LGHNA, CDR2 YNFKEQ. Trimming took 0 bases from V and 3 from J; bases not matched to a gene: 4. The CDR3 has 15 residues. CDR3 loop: CASSQERGRDYGYTF. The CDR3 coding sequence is TGTGCCAGCAGCCAAGAGAGGGGGCGGGACTATGGCTACACCTTC.

In DNA, the CDR3 is TGCGCCAGCAGCCAAGATTTCCTTCCCGATTCCCCGAGGGGCTACACCTTC. It translates to CASSQDFLPDSPRGYTF. The chain employs TRBV4-1 and TRBJ1-2; D unclear. V shed 0 bases and J shed 8 bases, with 22 bases lying between them. Germline V CDR1 and CDR2: MGHRA, YSYEKL. CDR3 length equals 17 residues.

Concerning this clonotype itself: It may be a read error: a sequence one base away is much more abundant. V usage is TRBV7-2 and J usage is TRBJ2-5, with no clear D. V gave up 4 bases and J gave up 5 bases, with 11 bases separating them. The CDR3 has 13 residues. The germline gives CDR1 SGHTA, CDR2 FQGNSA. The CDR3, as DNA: TGTGCCAGCAGCTCAGCCCTGGGGGAGACCCAGTACTTC. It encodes CASSSALGETQYF.

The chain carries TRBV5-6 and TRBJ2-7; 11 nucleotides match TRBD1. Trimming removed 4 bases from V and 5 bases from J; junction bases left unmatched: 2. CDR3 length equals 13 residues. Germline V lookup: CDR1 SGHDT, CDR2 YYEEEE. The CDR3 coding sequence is TGTGCCAGCAGCATGGACAGGGGGCACGAGCAGTACTTC. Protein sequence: CASSMDRGHEQYF.

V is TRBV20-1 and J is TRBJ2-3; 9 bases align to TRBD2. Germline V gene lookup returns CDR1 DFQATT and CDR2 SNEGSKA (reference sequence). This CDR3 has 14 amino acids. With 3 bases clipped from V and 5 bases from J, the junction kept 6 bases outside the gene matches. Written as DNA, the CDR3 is TGCAGTGCTAGGGCGGGGGGGAGCGAAGATACGCAGTATTTT. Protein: CSARAGGSEDTQYF.

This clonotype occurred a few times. This CDR3 reads CASSQDQGSGELFF. The CDR3 nucleotides are TGTGCCAGCAGCCAAGATCAGGGGTCCGGGGAGCTGTTTTTT. The gene calls are TRBV4-2 and TRBJ2-2, with D tentatively TRBD1 (6 bases). The CDR3 runs to 14 residues. V was pared by 0 bases and J by 6 bases, with 8 bases between. In germline, CDR1 is LGHNA, CDR2 YNFKEQ.

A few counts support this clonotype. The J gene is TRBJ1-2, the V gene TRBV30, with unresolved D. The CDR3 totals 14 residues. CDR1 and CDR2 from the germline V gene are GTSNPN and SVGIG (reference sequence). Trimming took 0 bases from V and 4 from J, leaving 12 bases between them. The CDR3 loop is CAWSVSEESYGYTF. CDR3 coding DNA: TGTGCCTGGAGTGTAAGTGAGGAAAGCTATGGCTACACCTTC.

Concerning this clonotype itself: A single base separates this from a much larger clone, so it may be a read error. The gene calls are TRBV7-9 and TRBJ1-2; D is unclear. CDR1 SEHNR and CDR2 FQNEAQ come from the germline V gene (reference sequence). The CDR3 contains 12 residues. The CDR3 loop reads CTSSLDGDGYTF. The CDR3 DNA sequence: TGTACCAGCAGCTTAGATGGGGATGGCTACACCTTC.

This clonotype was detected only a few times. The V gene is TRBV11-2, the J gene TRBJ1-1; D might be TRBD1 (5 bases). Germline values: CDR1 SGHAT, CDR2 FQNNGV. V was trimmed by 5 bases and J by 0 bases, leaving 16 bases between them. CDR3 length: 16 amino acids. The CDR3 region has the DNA TGTGCCAGCAGCCGAGACCCGGGACTAATGAACACTGAAGCTTTCTTT. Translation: CASSRDPGLMNTEAFF.

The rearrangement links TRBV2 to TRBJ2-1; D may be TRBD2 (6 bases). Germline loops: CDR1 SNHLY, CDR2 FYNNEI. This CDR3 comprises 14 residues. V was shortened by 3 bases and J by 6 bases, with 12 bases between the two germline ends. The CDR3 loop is CASSESGDVNEQFF. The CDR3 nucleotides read TGTGCCAGCAGTGAGTCGGGGGATGTCAATGAGCAGTTCTTC.

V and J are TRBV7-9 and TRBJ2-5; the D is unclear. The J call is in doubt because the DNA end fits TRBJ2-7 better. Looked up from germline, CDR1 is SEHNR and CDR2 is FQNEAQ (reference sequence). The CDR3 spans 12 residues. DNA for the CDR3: TGTGCCAGCAGCTTAGCATTTGTCGAGCAGTACTTC. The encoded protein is CASSLAFVEQYF.

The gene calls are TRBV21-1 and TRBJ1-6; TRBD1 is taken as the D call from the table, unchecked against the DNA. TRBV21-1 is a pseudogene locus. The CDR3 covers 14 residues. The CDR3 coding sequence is TGTGCCAGCAGCCCCCAGTCCCAGGGCTCACCCCTCCACTTT. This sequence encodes CASSPQSQGSPLHF.

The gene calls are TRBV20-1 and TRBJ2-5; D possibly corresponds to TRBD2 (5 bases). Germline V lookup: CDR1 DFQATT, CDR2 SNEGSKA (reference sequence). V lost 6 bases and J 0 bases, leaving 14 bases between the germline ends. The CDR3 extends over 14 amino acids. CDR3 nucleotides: TGCAGTGCGGGGAGAGTTTCGGACCAAGAGACCCAGTACTTC. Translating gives CSAGRVSDQETQYF.

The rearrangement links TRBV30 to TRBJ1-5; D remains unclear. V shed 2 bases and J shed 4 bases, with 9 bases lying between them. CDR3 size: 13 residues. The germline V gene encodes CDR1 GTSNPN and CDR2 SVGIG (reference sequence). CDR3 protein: CAWSPLPNQPQHF. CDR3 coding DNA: TGTGCCTGGAGTCCCCTGCCGAATCAGCCCCAGCATTTT.

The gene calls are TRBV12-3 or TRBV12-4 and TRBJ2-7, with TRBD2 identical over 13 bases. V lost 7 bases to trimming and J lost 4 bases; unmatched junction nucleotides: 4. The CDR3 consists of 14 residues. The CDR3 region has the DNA TGTGCCAGCACCCTGACTAGCGGGAGGTACGAGCAGTACTTC. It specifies CASTLTSGRYEQYF.

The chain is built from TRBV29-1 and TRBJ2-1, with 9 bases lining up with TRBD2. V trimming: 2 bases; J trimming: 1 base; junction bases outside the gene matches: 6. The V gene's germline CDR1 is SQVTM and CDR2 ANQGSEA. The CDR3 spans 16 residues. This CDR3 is CSVELGLADSYNEQFF. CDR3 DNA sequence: TGCAGCGTTGAATTGGGACTAGCTGATTCCTACAATGAGCAGTTCTTC.

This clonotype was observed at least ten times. The CDR3 nucleotides read TGCGCCAGCAGCCAAGTGGAGCGAAATGAGCAGTTCTTC. This gives the protein CASSQVERNEQFF. The V gene is TRBV4-3, the J gene TRBJ2-1, with D uncertain. CDR1 and CDR2 (germline): LGHNA, YSLEER. With 1 base removed from V and 7 bases from J, the gap between germline ends came to 8 bases. The CDR3 extends over 13 amino acids.

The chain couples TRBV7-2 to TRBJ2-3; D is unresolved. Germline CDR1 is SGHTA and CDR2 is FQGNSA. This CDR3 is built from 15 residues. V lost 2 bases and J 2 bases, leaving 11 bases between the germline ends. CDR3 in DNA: TGTGCCAGCAGCTTAACCGACGGTTCCACAGATACGCAGTATTTT. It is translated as CASSLTDGSTDTQYF.

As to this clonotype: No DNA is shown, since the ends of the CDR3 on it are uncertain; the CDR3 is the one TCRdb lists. The CDR3 loop is CAISPLGMETDTQYF. The chain uses TRBV10-3 and TRBJ2-3. Both ends counted, the CDR3 spans 15 residues. CDR1 is ENHRY, CDR2 SYGVKD, per germline.

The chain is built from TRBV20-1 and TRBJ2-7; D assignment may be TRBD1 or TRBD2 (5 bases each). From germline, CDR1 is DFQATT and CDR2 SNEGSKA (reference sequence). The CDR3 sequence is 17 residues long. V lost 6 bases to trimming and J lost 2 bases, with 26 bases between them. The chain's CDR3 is CSAVTLPGPISPYEQYF. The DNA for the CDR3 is TGCAGTGCGGTAACGTTACCGGGACCTATAAGCCCCTACGAGCAGTACTTC.

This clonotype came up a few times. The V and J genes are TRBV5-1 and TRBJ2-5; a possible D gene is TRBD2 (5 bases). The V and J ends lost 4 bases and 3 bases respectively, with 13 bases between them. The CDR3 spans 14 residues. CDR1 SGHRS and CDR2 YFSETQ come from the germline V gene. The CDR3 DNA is TGCGCCAGCAGCCCCGGGATTTCTGAAGAGACCCAGTACTTC. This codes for CASSPGISEETQYF.

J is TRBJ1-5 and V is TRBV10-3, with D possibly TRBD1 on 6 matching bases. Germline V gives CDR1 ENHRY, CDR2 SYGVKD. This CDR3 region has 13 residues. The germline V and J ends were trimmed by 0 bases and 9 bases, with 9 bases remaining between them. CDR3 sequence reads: CAISESTGGPQHF. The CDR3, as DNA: TGTGCCATCAGTGAGTCGACAGGAGGGCCCCAGCATTTT.

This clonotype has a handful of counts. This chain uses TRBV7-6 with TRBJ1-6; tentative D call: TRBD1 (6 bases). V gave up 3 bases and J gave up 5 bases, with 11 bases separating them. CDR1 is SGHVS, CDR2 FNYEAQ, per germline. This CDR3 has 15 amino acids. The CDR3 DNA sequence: TGTGCCAGCAGCTTTCGGGGGGCTAATAATTCACCCCTCCACTTT. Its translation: CASSFRGANNSPLHF.

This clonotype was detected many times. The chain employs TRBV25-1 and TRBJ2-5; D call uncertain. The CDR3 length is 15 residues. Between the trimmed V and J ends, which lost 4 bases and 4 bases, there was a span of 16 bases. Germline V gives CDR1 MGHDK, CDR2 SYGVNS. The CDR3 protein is CASSVATDTLETQYF. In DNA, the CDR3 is TGTGCCAGCAGTGTCGCGACTGACACTTTAGAGACCCAGTACTTC.

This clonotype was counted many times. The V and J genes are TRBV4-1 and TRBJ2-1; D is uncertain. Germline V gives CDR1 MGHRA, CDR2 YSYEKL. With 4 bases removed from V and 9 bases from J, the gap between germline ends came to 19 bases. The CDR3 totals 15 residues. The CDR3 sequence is CASSPQRVGKGEQFF. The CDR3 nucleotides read TGCGCCAGCAGCCCCCAACGGGTGGGTAAGGGTGAGCAGTTCTTC.

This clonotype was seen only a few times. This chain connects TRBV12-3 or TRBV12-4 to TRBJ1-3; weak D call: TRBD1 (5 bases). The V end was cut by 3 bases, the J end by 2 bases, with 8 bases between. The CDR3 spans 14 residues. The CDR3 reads CASSLGRPGNTIYF. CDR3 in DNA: TGTGCCAGCAGTTTGGGACGTCCTGGAAACACCATATATTTT.

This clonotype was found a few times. The CDR3 region has the DNA TGCGCCAGCAGCTTGGTAGACAGGAGCTCTGGGGCCAACGTCCTGACTTTC. Protein: CASSLVDRSSGANVLTF. V gene TRBV5-1 combines with J gene TRBJ2-6, with D possibly being TRBD1 (6 bases). CDR1 is SGHRS and CDR2 is YFSETQ in the germline V gene. The V gene lost 0 bases and the J gene lost 0 bases, with 10 bases spanning the gap. The CDR3 has 17 residues. Full variable domain (outside the CDR3, taken from reference TRBV5-1 and TRBJ2-6): KAGVTQTPRYLIKTRGQQVTLSCSPISGHRSVSWYQQTPGQGLQFLFEYFSETQRNKGNFPGRFSGRQFSNSRSEMNVSTLELGDSALYLCASSLVDRSSGANVLTFGAGSRLTVL.

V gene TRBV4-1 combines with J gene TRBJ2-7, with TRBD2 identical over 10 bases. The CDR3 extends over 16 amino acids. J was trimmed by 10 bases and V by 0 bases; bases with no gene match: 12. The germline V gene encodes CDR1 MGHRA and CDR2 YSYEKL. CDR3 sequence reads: CASSQDWTSGLGAQYF. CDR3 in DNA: TGCGCCAGCAGCCAAGATTGGACTAGCGGCCTCGGGGCCCAGTACTTC.

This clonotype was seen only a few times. The CDR3 here is CSAPRDEKLFF. The DNA of the CDR3 is TGCAGTGCCCCCCGGGATGAAAAACTGTTTTTT. The gene calls are TRBV20-1 and TRBJ1-4; no clear D. The germline V gene has CDR1 DFQATT and CDR2 SNEGSKA (reference sequence). Trimming left V 6 bases short and J 6 bases short, with 8 bases between. This CDR3 has 11 amino acids.